The 30 T cell receptor gamma chains given below trace back to one sample, sequenced in a study of γδ T cells in repeated Plasmodium falciparum infection. TCRdb redid clone calling on the multiplex PCR reads using CATT. The profile shows 11,000 to 15,000 gamma-chain clones, under 2% of them singletons. Bulk repertoires came from Vgamma9/Vdelta2+ or Vdelta2-negative gammadelta T cells flow-sorted from PBMC. The source material was gamma-delta T cells from blood. These receptors were obtained from a pool of human donors (malaria-infected and uninfected, not separated).

Note on this clone: TCRdb lists the protein of a much larger clone for this DNA, which differs at residue 8, so this is likely a read error; the protein given here is translated from the DNA itself. The chain has TRGV4 and TRGJ1 or TRGJ2. CDR1 EGSTGY and CDR2 YDSYTSSV come from the germline V gene. V lost 1 base to trimming and J lost 6 bases; unmatched junction nucleotides: 6. This CDR3 contains 13 residues. CDR3 nucleotide sequence: TGTGCCACCTGGGATGGTGGATGTTATAAGAAACTCTTT. Translated: CATWDGGCYKKLF.

Details on this clone: The TCRdb protein comes from a much larger clone and disagrees with this DNA's translation at residue 7, likely due to a read error; the protein given here is derived from the DNA. Other DNA sequences of this sample code for an identical CDR3. V and J are TRGV9 and TRGJP1. The J gene comes from matching the DNA to germline here; TCRdb lacks it. Germline V gives CDR1 GITISATS, CDR2 ISYDGTV (reference sequence). The CDR3 extends over 12 amino acids. V lost 5 bases and J lost 12; bases outside the gene matches: 9. CDR3 nucleotides: TGTGCCTTGTGGGTCCGGTTGGGGTTCAAGATATTT. It is translated as CALWVRLGFKIF.

Worth noting for this clone: TCRdb lists the protein of a much larger clone for this DNA, which differs at residue 8, so this is likely a read error; the protein given here is translated from the DNA itself. This sequence joins TRGV9 and TRGJP. The J gene, left out of TCRdb, was set here by checking the DNA against germline. The ends lost 1 base at V and 6 bases at J; junction bases unmatched: 6. The CDR3 length is 17 residues. Germline CDR1 reads GITISATS; CDR2 reads ISYDGTV (reference sequence). The CDR3 sequence is CALWEVKRELGKKIKVF. The DNA of the CDR3 is TGTGCCTTGTGGGAGGTAAAACGAGAGTTGGGCAAAAAAATCAAGGTATTT.

As regards this clone: TCRdb has a much larger clone's protein, which differs at residue 9 from the translation of this DNA, likely because of a read error; what is shown is the protein translated from the DNA. The chain uses TRGV9 and TRGJP2. Here the J gene came from matching the DNA to germline, since TCRdb omits it. V dropped 2 bases and J dropped 3; count of bases not matched to a gene: 6. CDR1 is GITISATS and CDR2 is ISYDGTV in the germline V gene (reference sequence). The CDR3 length is 15 residues. DNA of the CDR3: TGTGCCTTGTGGGAGGAAAAACGTAGTGATTGGATCAAGACGTTT. This encodes CALWEEKRSDWIKTF.

This clone was recorded a few times. Since a far larger clone is one base different, this is likely a read error. This chain uses TRGV9 with TRGJ1 or TRGJ2. In the absence of a J gene in TCRdb, the DNA was matched to germline to assign it here. Germline lookup yields CDR1 GITISATS and CDR2 ISYDGTV (reference sequence). There are 12 residues in the CDR3. The CDR3 DNA is TGTGCCCTGTGGGATTTTTATTATAAGAAACTCTTT. Translation gives CALWDFYYKKLF.

This clone was seen repeatedly, ten times or more. V and J are TRGV9 and TRGJP. Germline V lookup: CDR1 GITISATS, CDR2 ISYDGTV (reference sequence). Trimming at V came to 0 bases and at J to 3 bases, leaving 5 bases not matched to a gene. The CDR3 covers 18 residues. In DNA form, the CDR3 reads TGTGCCTTGTGGGAGGTGATAAAGCAAGAGTTGGGCAAAAAAATCAAGGTATTT. Encoded protein: CALWEVIKQELGKKIKVF.

The table lists this clone with many counts. The protein given by TCRdb reflects a much larger clone and differs at residue 4 from this DNA's translation, likely from a read error; the protein shown is the DNA's translation. CDR3 bases: TGTGCCTTGCGGGAGGTGCAGGATTATTATAAGAAACTCTTT. This codes for CALREVQDYYKKLF. The V gene is TRGV9, the J gene TRGJ1 or TRGJ2. As TCRdb names no J gene, one was assigned here on the basis of a DNA match to germline. Per germline, CDR1 GITISATS and CDR2 ISYDGTV (reference sequence). The CDR3 has 14 amino acids.

This clone appeared many times. A read error is the likely source, as a far larger clone sits one nucleotide away. Other DNA sequences within the sample encode an identical CDR3. The V gene is listed as TRGV2; no J gene was called. The germline gives CDR1 EGSNGY, CDR2 YDSYNSKV. The CDR3 loop spans 18 amino acids. The CDR3 is CATWDGLGINSSDWIKTF. The CDR3 region has the DNA TGTGCCACCTGGGACGGGCTCGGAATAAATAGTAGTGATTGGATCAAGACGTTC.

A note on this clone: TCRdb shows a much larger clone's protein in place of this DNA's translation, and the two differ at residue 7, likely through a read error; the protein shown is translated from the DNA. The CDR3 sequence: CATWTHCGLF. The DNA of the CDR3 is TGTGCCACCTGGACCCATTGTGGACTCTTT. No J gene was named, though the V gene is TRGV4. Per germline, CDR1 EGSTGY and CDR2 YDSYTSSV. CDR3 size: 10 residues.

This clone showed up many times. The junction and the germline gene differ at one end; a read error may be behind it. The J gene is TRGJ1 or TRGJ2, the V gene TRGV9. Germline V gene lookup returns CDR1 GITISATS and CDR2 ISYDGTV (reference sequence). The CDR3 sequence is 13 residues long. In nucleotides, the CDR3 is TGTGCCATGTGGGAGGCCTATTATTATAAGAAACTCTTT. This gives the protein CAMWEAYYYKKLF.

This clone was found many times. A far larger clone is a single base away, which makes a read error likely. This CDR3 is also generated by other DNA sequences in the sample. The chain uses TRGV4 and TRGJ1 or TRGJ2. No J segment appears in TCRdb, so it was assigned here by matching the sequence to germline. Germline V gene sequence: CDR1 EGSTGY, CDR2 YDSYTSSV. The CDR3 is made up of 17 amino acids. The CDR3 loop is CATSEVSKSENYYKKLF. DNA of the CDR3: TGTGCTACCTCGGAAGTGAGTAAGAGCGAGAATTATTATAAGAAACTCTTT.

About this clone: For this DNA, TCRdb reports the protein of a much larger clone, which diverges at residue 2, most likely from a read error; the protein presented here is translated directly from the DNA. The chain carries TRGV9 and TRGJ1 or TRGJ2. TCRdb gives no J gene; it was assigned here by matching the DNA to germline. Per the germline V gene, CDR1 is GITISATS and CDR2 is ISYDGTV (reference sequence). There are 15 residues in the CDR3. CDR3 sequence reads: CTLYLYSSNYYKKLF. The CDR3 DNA sequence: TGTACCTTGTACCTTTATTCTTCGAATTATTATAAGAAACTCTTT.

There are many counts of this clone. TCRdb assigns this DNA the protein of a much larger clone, which departs from its translation at residue 4; this likely reflects a read error, and the protein shown comes from translating the DNA. The V gene is TRGV4, the J gene TRGJ1 or TRGJ2. This CDR3 has 12 amino acids. Trimming cost V 9 bases and J 0 bases; bases outside gene matches: 5. Germline CDR1 EGSTGY, CDR2 YDSYTSSV. DNA for the CDR3: TGTGCCACCCGGCCGAATTATTATAAGAAACTCTTT. Translation: CATRPNYYKKLF.

This clone showed up just a few times. TCRdb shows a much larger clone's protein in place of this DNA's translation, and the two differ at residue 9, likely through a read error; the protein shown is translated from the DNA. The chain combines TRGV9 with TRGJ1 or TRGJ2. Since TCRdb gives no J gene, matching the DNA to germline was used here to assign it. Trimming took 1 base from V and 12 from J; bases not matched to a gene: 9. Germline CDR1 and CDR2: GITISATS and ISYDGTV (reference sequence). The CDR3 consists of 12 residues. CDR3 loop: CALWEVKNRKLF. CDR3 DNA sequence: TGTGCCTTGTGGGAGGTAAAGAATAGGAAACTCTTT.

There are many counts of this clone. TCRdb has a much larger clone's protein, which differs at residue 12 from the translation of this DNA, likely because of a read error; what is shown is the protein translated from the DNA. This chain links TRGV9 with TRGJ1 or TRGJ2. Here the J gene was assigned by germline matching of the DNA, as TCRdb has none. The germline V gene encodes CDR1 GITISATS and CDR2 ISYDGTV (reference sequence). The CDR3 extends over 15 amino acids. DNA for the CDR3: TGTGCCTTGTGGGAAAACCGGCCCGACGATTATAGGAAACTCTTT. This codes for CALWENRPDDYRKLF.

This clone has just a few counts. With a far larger clone one base away, a read error is the likely cause. Other DNA variants within this sample encode the same CDR3. This rearrangement joins TRGV9 to TRGJ1 or TRGJ2. Because TCRdb records no J gene, it was assigned here through a match of the DNA to germline. The CDR3 extends over 15 amino acids. J lost 4 bases, V lost 4 bases, and 13 bases had no gene match. Germline V gene lookup returns CDR1 GITISATS and CDR2 ISYDGTV (reference sequence). The DNA of the CDR3 is TGTGCCTTGTGGGAAGTGCCTGTCCGATATTATAAGAAACTCTTT. Its translation: CALWEVPVRYYKKLF.

This clone was counted many times. A far larger clone is just one base off, so this is likely a read error. Other DNA sequences in this specimen translate into the identical CDR3. CDR3 DNA: TGTGCCTTGTGGGATCTTCAAGAGTTGGGCAAGAAAATCAAGGTATTT. Translation: CALWDLQELGKKIKVF. The chain carries TRGV9 and TRGJP. The CDR3 contains 16 residues. Germline V CDR1 and CDR2: GITISATS, ISYDGTV (reference sequence).

This clone was picked up many times. This DNA's translation and the protein TCRdb lists, from a much larger clone, do not match at residue 4, likely due to a read error; the protein shown is translated from the DNA. The CDR3 sequence is CALRECNLACYYKKLF. The CDR3 bases are TGTGCCTTGCGGGAGTGCAATTTGGCTTGTTATTATAAGAAACTCTTT. The rearrangement links TRGV9 to TRGJ1 or TRGJ2. No J segment appears in TCRdb, so it was assigned here by matching the sequence to germline. The CDR3 consists of 16 residues. Germline V gives CDR1 GITISATS, CDR2 ISYDGTV (reference sequence).

Points on this clone: The protein TCRdb gives is from a much larger clone and does not agree with this DNA's translation at residue 9, likely a read error; the protein shown here comes from the DNA. The rearrangement uses TRGV9 and TRGJ1 or TRGJ2. TCRdb lists no J gene, so it was determined here by aligning the DNA to germline. Germline assignment: CDR1 GITISATS and CDR2 ISYDGTV (reference sequence). The CDR3 spans 17 residues. V trimming: 5 bases; J trimming: 0 bases; junction bases outside the gene matches: 16. The CDR3 sequence: CALWVTLAATNYYKKLF. The CDR3, as DNA: TGTGCCTTGTGGGTTACTTTAGCGGCCACGAATTATTATAAGAAACTCTTT.

This clone was seen only a few times. A read error likely explains why the TCRdb protein, taken from a much larger clone, differs from this DNA's translation at residue 9; the protein shown is translated from the DNA. The chain has TRGV4 and TRGJ1 or TRGJ2. No J gene was available from TCRdb, and it was assigned here by a germline match of the DNA. The CDR3 extends over 12 amino acids. CDR1 is EGSTGY and CDR2 is YDSYTSSV in the germline V gene. CDR3 nucleotides: TGTGCCACCTGGGATGTATATTATAGGAAACTCTTT. This codes for CATWDVYYRKLF.

This clone occurred a few times. Since a far larger clone is one base different, this is likely a read error. This CDR3 is also generated by other DNA sequences in the sample. The J gene has no call, while the V gene is TRGV2. The CDR3 is made up of 15 amino acids. From germline, CDR1 is EGSNGY and CDR2 YDSYNSKV. CDR3 sequence reads: CATWDGPGPDYKKLF. Written as DNA, the CDR3 is TGTGCCACCTGGGACGGGCCAGGTCCGGATTATAAGAAACTCTTC.

The table lists this clone with many counts. The TCRdb protein comes from a much larger clone and disagrees with this DNA's translation at residue 7, likely due to a read error; the protein given here is derived from the DNA. V gene TRGV2 combines with J gene TRGJ1 or TRGJ2. This CDR3 comprises 10 residues. V dropped 5 bases and J dropped 12; count of bases not matched to a gene: 7. The germline V gene has CDR1 EGSNGY and CDR2 YDSYNSKV. The CDR3 DNA reads TGTGCCACCTGGGGCGAGGGGAAACTCTTT. It specifies CATWGEGKLF.

This clone was counted between two and nine times. V usage is TRGV4 and J usage is TRGJ1 or TRGJ2. TCRdb is silent on the J gene; assignment here came from matching the DNA to germline. CDR3 length: 13 residues. Germline V gene lookup returns CDR1 EGSTGY and CDR2 YDSYTSSV. The CDR3 protein is CAPGMGVHYKKLF. For the CDR3, the DNA is TGTGCACCTGGGATGGGCGTTCATTATAAGAAACTCTTT.

The sample holds many counts of this clone. The TCRdb protein comes from a much larger clone and disagrees with this DNA's translation at residue 14, likely due to a read error; the protein given here is derived from the DNA. No call exists for the J gene, whereas the V gene is TRGV9. This CDR3 is 16 amino acids long. Germline V gene lookup returns CDR1 GITISATS and CDR2 ISYDGTV (reference sequence). CDR3 sequence reads: CALWESELGNYYKRLF. In DNA, the CDR3 is TGTGCCTTGTGGGAGTCAGAACTAGGGAATTATTATAAGAGACTCTTT.

In regard to this clone: The protein that TCRdb holds for this DNA derives from a much larger clone and differs from the translated DNA at residue 10, which likely indicates a read error; the protein shown here is translated from the DNA. This chain joins TRGV9 and TRGJP. TCRdb gives no J gene; it was assigned here by matching the DNA to germline. Germline assignment: CDR1 GITISATS and CDR2 ISYDGTV (reference sequence). There are 17 residues in the CDR3. The ends lost 0 bases at V and 11 bases at J; junction bases unmatched: 10. The CDR3 DNA reads as TGTGCCTTGTGGGAGGTGCAAGTTGGGATGGGCAAAAAAATCAAGGTATTT. It codes for CALWEVQVGMGKKIKVF.

Comments on this clone: TCRdb lists the protein of a much larger clone for this DNA, which differs at residue 5, so this is likely a read error; the protein given here is translated from the DNA itself. The V and J genes are TRGV9 and TRGJ1 or TRGJ2. No J gene is reported in TCRdb; it was inferred here by comparing the DNA with germline. The germline CDR1 and CDR2 sequences are GITISATS and ISYDGTV (reference sequence). J lost 9 bases, V lost 5 bases, and 13 bases had no gene match. This CDR3 has 13 amino acids. CDR3 amino acids: CALWGALLSKKLF. In DNA form, the CDR3 reads TGTGCCTTGTGGGGGGCCCTACTATCTAAGAAACTCTTT.

There are many counts of this clone. A far larger clone lies a single base away; this is likely a read error. This specimen includes other DNA sequences encoding the same CDR3. This sequence joins TRGV9 and TRGJ1 or TRGJ2. Here the J gene came from matching the DNA to germline, since TCRdb omits it. This CDR3 is 10 amino acids long. Germline V gene data show CDR1 as GITISATS and CDR2 as ISYDGTV (reference sequence). CDR3 DNA sequence: TGTGCCCTGTGGTATTATAAGAAACTCTTT. Its protein is CALWYYKKLF.

This clone was counted between two and nine times. This DNA translates differently at residue 6 from the TCRdb protein, which is that of a much larger clone; a read error is likely, and the protein shown is the DNA's own translation. The J gene is TRGJ1 or TRGJ2, the V gene TRGV9. Trimming removed 5 bases from V and 10 bases from J; junction bases left unmatched: 8. Germline V gives CDR1 GITISATS, CDR2 ISYDGTV (reference sequence). CDR3 length: 11 amino acids. The CDR3 sequence is CALWVVLKKLF. The CDR3 nucleotides are TGTGCCTTGTGGGTTGTCTTAAAGAAACTCTTT.

In this sample, this clone is medium-sized. Other DNA sequences in this specimen translate into the identical CDR3. J is TRGJ1 or TRGJ2 and V is TRGV5. J was trimmed by 6 bases and V by 9 bases; bases with no gene match: 8. CDR1 is VINAFY, CDR2 YDVSNSKD, per germline. The CDR3 totals 11 residues. CDR3: CATPLSYKKLF. In DNA, the CDR3 is TGTGCCACCCCATTATCTTATAAGAAACTCTTT.

This clone appeared many times. A far larger clone is just one base off, so this is likely a read error. The identical CDR3 is also encoded by other nucleotide sequences in the sample. This chain links TRGV9 with TRGJP. The CDR3 loop spans 16 amino acids. Germline CDR1 reads GITISATS; CDR2 reads ISYDGTV (reference sequence). The CDR3 is CALWEAEELGKKIKVF. The CDR3 bases are TGTGCCCTGTGGGAGGCAGAAGAGTTGGGCAAAAAAATCAAGGTATTT.